The source of this T cell receptor beta chain is a study of cytotoxic CD8 clonotypes in ibrutinib-treated CLL (dated by TCRdb to about 2021). In the study overall: The cohort included roughly 15 treatment-naive and about a dozen relapsed/refractory patients; 17 were IGHV unmutated. On average, each sample yielded hundreds of thousands of productive templates and 85,000 to 95,000 productive rearrangements. The response samples were drawn at a median of roughly twelve months into treatment, with a range of about 6 to 36 months. Cryopreserved peripheral blood mononuclear cells were obtained prior to treatment, at the time of response, and at either disease progression or sustained remission. Patients were still on ibrutinib when every remission and progressive disease sample was collected. Of the roughly 90 participants in the trial, approximately 26 had longitudinal samples available. Partial responses were observed in roughly 25 patients and complete responses in 2; after a median follow-up of 68 months, remission was maintained in approximately 14 patients and progression was observed in some twelve. Overall study results and their limits: Lymph node repertoires were not examined, and the timing of sampling was not matched between patients in sustained remission and those whose disease progressed. Baseline clonality was found to be higher than that of age-matched healthy donors and was strongly correlated with circulating CD8+ T-cell counts. Public clonotypes were rare and either shrank or stayed stable during treatment, and the rise in clonality at ibrutinib response reflected expansion of private clonotypes. Clonality rose at ibrutinib response, remained stable during sustained remission, and dropped back toward baseline at progression.

Details on this clone: The clone's antigen remains unknown. Base qualities are not provided; no much larger clone lies one nucleotide away.

The time point label, read with the paper, signifies: about a year on ibrutinib. For TCR beta library preparation, approximately 1.8 micrograms of genomic DNA was extracted from cryopreserved PBMCs. High-throughput TCR beta sequencing was performed on longitudinal blood samples from CLL patients receiving ibrutinib monotherapy. Patients were enrolled in a phase 2 open-label single-center ibrutinib monotherapy trial. The CDR3 starts with the cysteine, ends with the phenylalanine, and has 16 residues. Only the CDR3 DNA is retained, 48 bases long and in frame from the first base. CDR1 MDHEN and CDR2 SYDVKM were looked up in the germline V gene. V and J are trimmed by 10 bases and 7 bases, and the gene matches miss 18 bases of the junction. A MiSeq instrument was used for deep resolution sequencing, which targeted depths ranging from 1 in 1 million up to 1 in 200,000 T cells, with coverage averaging 10x for each clonotype. TCR beta libraries were generated with the immunoSEQ hsTCRB Kit. From the authors' description of their analysis: Data were analyzed with ImmunoSEQ Data Assistant and ImmunoSEQ Analyzer, with V, D and J genes assigned per IMGT definitions. Clonality was computed as one minus normalized Shannon entropy of productive rearrangement frequencies, ranging from 0 to 1. Only overrepresented clonotypes making up at least 0.05% of the repertoire of each patient were included in the public clonotype analysis. Approximately 13 age-matched healthy donor repertoires from immuneACCESS served as clonality controls. What TCRdb holds here is the immuneACCESS table cut down to in-frame rearrangements. Part of the clones is not present; checked against another copy, under half of the missing clones reflect an unresolved V gene, and the others are unexplained. V and J calls and clone size are given by that table; D and trimming were obtained from the DNA. The sample data list roughly 130,000 clones, and 91% of these were observed just once. The ten top clones hold 11% of the sample.

Recombination connected TRBV28 to TRBJ1-5, and TRBD1 matches 8 of the central bases. Specimen: PBMCs, collected after 12 months of ibrutinib treatment. The receptor comes from a human donor with chronic lymphocytic leukemia. The CDR3 here reads CATETGQGLLNQPQHF. DNA sequence: TGTGCCACCGAAACCGGACAGGGTCTTTTAAACCAGCCCCAGCATTTT.